This passage covers 20 T cell receptor beta chains from one sample sequenced in a study of regulatory T cells. The PCR used 52 TRBV and 13 TRBJ primers. Measured with immunoSEQ multiplex PCR; TCRdb has only the in-frame clones, and not every one. The sample lists about 32,000 clones; over 75% were seen once. These receptors lack a known antigen. Overall study findings and caveats: Hydrophobic residues at CDR3 positions 6 and 7 were enriched in conventional CD4+ T cells of CD3G-deficient patients.

The specimen sequenced was conventional CD4+ T cells sorted from blood. Source of these receptors: a person aged 18-35 years with CD3G deficiency.

This clone was observed once. V is TRBV28 and J is TRBJ2-3; 9 nucleotides agree with TRBD1. Per the germline V gene, CDR1 is MDHEN and CDR2 is SYDVKM. The ends lost 4 bases at V and 3 bases at J; junction bases unmatched: 11. The CDR3 spans 17 residues. CDR3 amino acids: CASSSRTGVLRTDTQYF. The DNA for the CDR3 is TGTGCCAGCAGTTCACGGACAGGGGTACTAAGAACAGATACGCAGTATTTT.

CDR3 nucleotides: TGTGCCAGCAGGCCCCGGGACTTTCTCAATCAGCCCCAGCATTTT. The encoded protein is CASRPRDFLNQPQHF. The V and J genes are TRBV6-1 and TRBJ1-5, with D perhaps TRBD1 (5 bases). This CDR3 spans 15 amino acids. Germline assignment: CDR1 MNHNS and CDR2 SASEGT. The V and J ends lost 6 bases and 3 bases respectively, with 15 bases between them.

The chain recombines TRBV6-6 with TRBJ1-2; 8 nucleotides agree with TRBD1. Trimming at V came to 7 bases and at J to 4 bases, leaving 5 bases not matched to a gene. CDR1 is MNHNY, CDR2 SVGAGI, per germline (reference sequence). The CDR3 sequence is 13 residues long. In nucleotides, the CDR3 is TGTGCCAGCACCCCCGGGACAGGCTATGGCTACACCTTC. Amino acids: CASTPGTGYGYTF.

J is TRBJ1-2 and V is TRBV14; D is ambiguous. The CDR3 totals 15 residues. Trimming stripped 0 bases from V and 8 bases from J, with 16 bases between. The V gene's germline CDR1 is SGHDN and CDR2 FVKESK. The CDR3 DNA is TGTGCCAGCAGCCAAGATAGAGACCGCGCAGGAGGCTACACCTTC. It yields the protein CASSQDRDRAGGYTF.

The V gene is TRBV19, the J gene TRBJ1-2, with D unresolved. The CDR3 consists of 17 residues. V was shortened by 4 bases and J by 6 bases, with 24 bases between the two germline ends. Germline assignment: CDR1 LNHDA and CDR2 SQIVND (reference sequence). CDR3 region: CASSTRQGQPNPHGYTF. CDR3 bases: TGTGCCAGTAGTACCCGACAAGGCCAACCGAATCCTCATGGCTACACCTTC. Full variable domain (rest looked up from reference TRBV19 and TRBJ1-2): DGGITQSPKYLFRKEGQNVTLSCEQNLNHDAMYWYRQDPGQGLRLIYYSQIVNDFQKGDIAEGYSVSREKKESFPLTVTSAQKNPTAFYLCASSTRQGQPNPHGYTFGSGTRLTVV.

The chain joins TRBV5-4 to TRBJ2-1; D is perhaps TRBD1 (5 bases). Germline V lookup: CDR1 SGHNT, CDR2 YYREEE (reference sequence). V lost 2 bases and J 6 bases, leaving 9 bases between the germline ends. The CDR3 length is 13 residues. Written as DNA, the CDR3 is TGTGCCAGCAGCTTCTCTGGGGCCAATGAGCAGTTCTTC. Its translation: CASSFSGANEQFF.

The chain couples TRBV30 to TRBJ2-1, with D perhaps TRBD1 (5 bases). V gave up 1 base and J gave up 6 bases, with 7 bases separating them. This CDR3 has 12 amino acids. The germline V gene has CDR1 GTSNPN and CDR2 SVGIG (reference sequence). The CDR3 nucleotides are TGTGCCTGGAGTGGCCAGGGCAATGAGCAGTTCTTC. It encodes CAWSGQGNEQFF.

The DNA for the CDR3 is TGTGCCAGTAGTTCCTGGACCGACCGAAAAGCTTTCTTT. Translation: CASSSWTDRKAFF. The V and J genes are TRBV19 and TRBJ1-1; D is uncertain. Trimming left V 5 bases short and J 9 bases short, with 16 bases between. CDR1 is LNHDA and CDR2 is SQIVND in the germline V gene (reference sequence). There are 13 residues in the CDR3.

The V call is TRBV19, the J call TRBJ2-1, with a possible D match to TRBD2 (6 bases). Germline V gene data show CDR1 as LNHDA and CDR2 as SQIVND (reference sequence). This CDR3 is built from 14 residues. V lost 3 bases and J lost 9, with 15 bases in between. Written as DNA, the CDR3 is TGTGCCAGTAGTATCACCGGGAGTAAGGGTGAGCAGTTCTTC. Its translation is CASSITGSKGEQFF.

The rearrangement links TRBV10-3 to TRBJ2-3; weak D call: TRBD1 (5 bases). The CDR3 covers 13 residues. V lost 4 bases and J 4 bases, leaving 9 bases between the germline ends. Germline CDR1 reads ENHRY; CDR2 reads SYGVKD. The DNA for the CDR3 is TGTGCCATCAGTGGACAGCGACCAGATACGCAGTATTTT. This encodes CAISGQRPDTQYF.

V usage is TRBV19 and J usage is TRBJ1-3; D gene ambiguous. CDR1 and CDR2 from the germline V gene are LNHDA and SQIVND (reference sequence). The CDR3 is 14 residues long. The V gene lost 7 bases and the J gene lost 0 bases, with 10 bases spanning the gap. The CDR3 sequence is CASTSRSSGNTIYF. The CDR3 DNA is TGTGCCAGTACATCCCGGAGCTCTGGAAACACCATATATTTT.

This chain joins TRBV28 and TRBJ2-6; no reliable D call. The V end lost 4 bases, the J end lost 2 bases, and 9 bases lay between the germline ends. This CDR3 has 15 amino acids. Germline loops: CDR1 MDHEN, CDR2 SYDVKM. CDR3 in DNA: TGTGCCAGCAGTTCGTGGTCTGCTGGGGCCAACGTCCTGACTTTC. Amino acid sequence: CASSSWSAGANVLTF.

The chain joins TRBV7-8 to TRBJ2-1; 8 bases line up with TRBD2. The V segment lost 0 bases and the J segment 9 bases; nucleotides outside the gene matches: 7. Germline V CDR1 and CDR2: SGHVS, FQNEAQ. There are 15 residues in the CDR3. The chain's CDR3 is CASSLAGVAGSEQFF. Here the CDR3 DNA reads TGTGCCAGCAGCTTAGCCGGGGTAGCGGGATCTGAGCAGTTCTTC.

In this sample, this clone turned up once. The chain employs TRBV5-7 and TRBJ2-7; either TRBD1 or TRBD2 may supply D (5 bases each). Being an ORF, TRBV5-7 has a function that is uncertain. V shed 2 bases and J shed 0 bases, with 9 bases lying between them. There are 14 residues in the CDR3. CDR3 nucleotides: TGTGCCAGCAGCTTAGAGGGGACCTCCTACGAGCAGTACTTC. Translation gives CASSLEGTSYEQYF.

The rearrangement uses TRBV7-9 and TRBJ2-7, with D uncertain. Germline lookup yields CDR1 SEHNR and CDR2 FQNEAQ (reference sequence). The CDR3 is made up of 14 amino acids. V shed 1 base and J shed 6 bases, with 13 bases lying between them. CDR3 loop: CASSLEPGSTEQYF. The CDR3, as DNA: TGTGCCAGCAGCTTAGAGCCTGGCAGCACCGAGCAGTACTTC.

This clone turned up a few times. The chain employs TRBV19 and TRBJ1-2, with a weak D call TRBD1 (6 bases). V was pared by 5 bases and J by 3 bases, with 13 bases between. The CDR3 has 14 amino acids. In germline, CDR1 is LNHDA, CDR2 SQIVND (reference sequence). The CDR3 is CASSHRATYYGYTF. The CDR3 DNA reads TGTGCCAGTAGTCACAGGGCCACCTACTATGGCTACACCTTC. The variable domain in full, with the rest retrieved from reference TRBV19 and TRBJ1-2, is DGGITQSPKYLFRKEGQNVTLSCEQNLNHDAMYWYRQDPGQGLRLIYYSQIVNDFQKGDIAEGYSVSREKKESFPLTVTSAQKNPTAFYLCASSHRATYYGYTFGSGTRLTVV.

V is TRBV18 and J is TRBJ1-2; no clear D gene. This CDR3 contains 13 residues. CDR1 is KGHSH and CDR2 is LQKENI in the germline V gene. The V gene lost 0 bases and the J gene lost 8 bases, with 10 bases spanning the gap. CDR3: CASSPPAGYGYTF. CDR3 bases: TGTGCCAGCTCACCACCGGCCGGGTACGGCTACACCTTC.

The genes are TRBV7-8 and TRBJ2-7, with D perhaps TRBD2 (6 bases). The ends were cut back, 2 bases at V and 5 bases at J, with 13 bases in the middle. This CDR3 is 14 amino acids long. Germline CDR1 reads SGHVS; CDR2 reads FQNEAQ. Written as DNA, the CDR3 is TGTGCCAGCAGCTTACGGGACGGGGGACACGAGCAGTACTTC. Its protein product is CASSLRDGGHEQYF.

This clone was seen a few times. DNA for the CDR3: TGCGCCAGCAGCTCCGGGACAAGACATACAGATACGCAGTATTTT. Translating gives CASSSGTRHTDTQYF. This sequence joins TRBV5-1 and TRBJ2-3; weak D call: TRBD1 (6 bases). CDR1 and CDR2 from the germline V gene are SGHRS and YFSETQ. The CDR3 runs to 15 residues. V was shortened by 3 bases and J by 3 bases, with 14 bases between the two germline ends. The full variable domain, rest sourced from reference TRBV5-1 and TRBJ2-3, is KAGVTQTPRYLIKTRGQQVTLSCSPISGHRSVSWYQQTPGQGLQFLFEYFSETQRNKGNFPGRFSGRQFSNSRSEMNVSTLELGDSALYLCASSSGTRHTDTQYFGPGTRLTVL.

The chain combines TRBV6-1 with TRBJ2-7, with 11 bases lining up with TRBD2. The J segment lost 6 bases and the V segment lost 4 bases, leaving 2 bases of the junction unmatched. The CDR3 loop spans 13 amino acids. Germline values: CDR1 MNHNS, CDR2 SASEGT. For the CDR3, the DNA is TGTGCCAGCAGTGGTAGCGGGAGGGCCGAGCAGTACTTC. Residues: CASSGSGRAEQYF.